The entry that follows covers one TCR beta chain sequence. These data come from a study of cytomegalovirus exposure and HLA in healthy donors. With 5 bases removed from V and 7 bases from J, the gap between germline ends came to 9 bases. The CDR3 runs to 12 residues. Germline assignment: CDR1 SGHTA and CDR2 FQGNSA. PCR involved 60 Vbeta and 13 Jbeta primers. The repertoire was sequenced with immunoSEQ multiplex PCR; TCRdb's copy has only in-frame clones and lacks some. The table records 170,000 or so clones, about three quarters of them present only once. What was sequenced was PBMCs. This clonotype was obtained from a woman in her twenties or thirties in good health and CMV-seronegative. The gene calls are TRBV7-2 and TRBJ2-1; D call uncertain. This CDR3 reads CASSHLENEQFF. CDR3 nucleotides: TGTGCCAGCAGCCATCTAGAGAATGAGCAGTTCTTC.